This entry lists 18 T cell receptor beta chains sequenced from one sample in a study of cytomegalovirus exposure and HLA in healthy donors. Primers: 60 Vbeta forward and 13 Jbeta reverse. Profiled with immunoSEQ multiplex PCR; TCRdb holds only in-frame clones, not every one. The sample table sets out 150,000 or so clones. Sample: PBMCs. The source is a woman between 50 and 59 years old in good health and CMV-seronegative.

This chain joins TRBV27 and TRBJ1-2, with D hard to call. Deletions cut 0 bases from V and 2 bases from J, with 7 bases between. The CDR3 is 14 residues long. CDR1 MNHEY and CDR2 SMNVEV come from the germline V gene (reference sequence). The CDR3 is CASSLSSYNYGYTF. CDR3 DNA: TGTGCCAGCAGTTTATCTAGCTACAACTATGGCTACACCTTC.

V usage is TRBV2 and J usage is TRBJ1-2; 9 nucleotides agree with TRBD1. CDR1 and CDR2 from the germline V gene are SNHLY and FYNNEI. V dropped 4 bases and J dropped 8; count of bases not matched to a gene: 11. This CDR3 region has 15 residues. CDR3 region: CASSGWTGEVGGYTF. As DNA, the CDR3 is TGTGCCAGCAGTGGCTGGACAGGGGAAGTGGGGGGCTACACCTTC.

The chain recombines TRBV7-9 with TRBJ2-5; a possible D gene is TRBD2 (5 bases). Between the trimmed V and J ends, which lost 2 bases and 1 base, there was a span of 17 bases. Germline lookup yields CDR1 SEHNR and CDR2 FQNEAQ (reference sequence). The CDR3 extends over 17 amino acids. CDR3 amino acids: CASSLLGGSSGQETQYF. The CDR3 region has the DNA TGTGCCAGCAGCTTATTAGGTGGGAGCTCGGGCCAAGAGACCCAGTACTTC.

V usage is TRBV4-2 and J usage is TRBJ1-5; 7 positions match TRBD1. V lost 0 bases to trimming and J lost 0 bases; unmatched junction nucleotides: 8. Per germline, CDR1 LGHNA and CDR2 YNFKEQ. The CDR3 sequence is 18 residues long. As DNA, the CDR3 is TGTGCCAGCAGCCAAGAGGCGGGGACAGTCTATAGCAATCAGCCCCAGCATTTT. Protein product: CASSQEAGTVYSNQPQHF.

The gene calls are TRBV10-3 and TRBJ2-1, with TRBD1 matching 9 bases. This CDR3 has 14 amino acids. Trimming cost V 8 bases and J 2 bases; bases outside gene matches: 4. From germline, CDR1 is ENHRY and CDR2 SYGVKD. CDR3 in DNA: TGTGCCATCGGGCGGACAGGGGCCTACAATGAGCAGTTCTTC. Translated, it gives CAIGRTGAYNEQFF.

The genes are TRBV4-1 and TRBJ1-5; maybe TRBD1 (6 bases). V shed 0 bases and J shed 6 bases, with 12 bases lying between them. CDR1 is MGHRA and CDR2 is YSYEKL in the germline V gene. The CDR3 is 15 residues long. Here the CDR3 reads CASSQDREGGQPQHF. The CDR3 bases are TGCGCCAGCAGCCAAGATCGGGAGGGGGGTCAGCCCCAGCATTTT.

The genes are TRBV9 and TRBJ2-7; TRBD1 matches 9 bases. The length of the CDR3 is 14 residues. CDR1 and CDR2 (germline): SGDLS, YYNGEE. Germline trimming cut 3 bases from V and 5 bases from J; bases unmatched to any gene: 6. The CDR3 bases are TGTGCCAGCAGCGCCCGGGACAGGGTGGACGAGCAGTACTTC. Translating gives CASSARDRVDEQYF.

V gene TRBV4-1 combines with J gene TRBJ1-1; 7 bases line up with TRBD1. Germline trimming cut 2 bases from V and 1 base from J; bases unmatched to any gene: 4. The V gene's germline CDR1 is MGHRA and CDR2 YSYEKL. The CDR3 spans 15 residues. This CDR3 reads CASSQTDRENTEAFF. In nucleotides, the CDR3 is TGCGCCAGCAGCCAAACCGACAGGGAGAACACTGAAGCTTTCTTT.

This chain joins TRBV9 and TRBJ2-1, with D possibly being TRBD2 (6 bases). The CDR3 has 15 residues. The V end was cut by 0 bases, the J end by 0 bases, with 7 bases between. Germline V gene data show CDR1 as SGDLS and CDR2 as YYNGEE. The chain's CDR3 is CASSVVSGSYNEQFF. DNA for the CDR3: TGTGCCAGCAGCGTAGTTAGCGGCTCCTACAATGAGCAGTTCTTC. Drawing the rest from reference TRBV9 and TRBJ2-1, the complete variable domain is DSGVTQTPKHLITATGQRVTLRCSPRSGDLSVYWYQQSLDQGLQFLIQYYNGEERAKGNILERFSAQQFPDLHSELNLSSLELGDSALYFCASSVVSGSYNEQFFGPGTRLTVL.

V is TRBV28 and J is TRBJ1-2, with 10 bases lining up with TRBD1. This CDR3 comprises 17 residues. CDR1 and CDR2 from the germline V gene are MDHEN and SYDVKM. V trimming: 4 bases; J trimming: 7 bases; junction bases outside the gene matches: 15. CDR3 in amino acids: CASSSVGQGPTAAGYTF. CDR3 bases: TGTGCCAGCAGTTCCGTGGGACAGGGGCCCACGGCCGCTGGCTACACCTTC.

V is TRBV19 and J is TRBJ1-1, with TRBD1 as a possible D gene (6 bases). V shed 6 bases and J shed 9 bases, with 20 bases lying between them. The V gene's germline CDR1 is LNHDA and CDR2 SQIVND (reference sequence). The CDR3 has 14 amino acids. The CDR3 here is CASSPGHRANKAFF. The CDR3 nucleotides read TGTGCCAGTAGCCCGGGACACCGGGCGAATAAAGCTTTCTTT.

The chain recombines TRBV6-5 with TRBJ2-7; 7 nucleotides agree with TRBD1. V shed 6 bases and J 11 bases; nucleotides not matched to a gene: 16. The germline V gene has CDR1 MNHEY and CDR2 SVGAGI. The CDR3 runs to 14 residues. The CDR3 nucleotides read TGTGCCAGCAGCGATCGGACAGGCCGTGGTTGGGAGTACTTC. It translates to CASSDRTGRGWEYF.

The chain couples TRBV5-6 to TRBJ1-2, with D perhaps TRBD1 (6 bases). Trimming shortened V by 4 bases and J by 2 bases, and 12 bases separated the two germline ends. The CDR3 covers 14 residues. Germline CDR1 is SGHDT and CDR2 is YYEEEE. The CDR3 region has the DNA TGTGCCAGCAGCCTAGGGGGGGCCAACTATGGCTACACCTTC. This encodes CASSLGGANYGYTF.

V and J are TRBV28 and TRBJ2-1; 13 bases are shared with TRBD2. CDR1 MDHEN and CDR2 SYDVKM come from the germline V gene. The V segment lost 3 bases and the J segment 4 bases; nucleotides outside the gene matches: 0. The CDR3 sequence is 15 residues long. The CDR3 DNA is TGTGCCAGCAGTTTGACTAGCGGGGGGTACAATGAGCAGTTCTTC. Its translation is CASSLTSGGYNEQFF. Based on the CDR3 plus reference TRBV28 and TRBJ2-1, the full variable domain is DVKVTQSSRYLVKRTGEKVFLECVQDMDHENMFWYRQDPGLGLRLIYFSYDVKMKEKGDIPEGYSVSREKKERFSLILESASTNQTSMYLCASSLTSGGYNEQFFGPGTRLTVL.

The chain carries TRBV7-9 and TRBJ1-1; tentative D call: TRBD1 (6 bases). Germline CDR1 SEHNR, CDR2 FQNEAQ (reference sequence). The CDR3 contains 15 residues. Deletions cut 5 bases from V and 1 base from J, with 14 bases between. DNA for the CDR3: TGTGCCAGCAGCCATAGGACGGGACAGAACACTGAAGCTTTCTTT. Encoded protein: CASSHRTGQNTEAFF. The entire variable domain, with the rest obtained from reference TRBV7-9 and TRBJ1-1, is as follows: DTGVSQNPRHKITKRGQNVTFRCDPISEHNRLYWYRQTLGQGPEFLTYFQNEAQLEKSRLLSDRFSAERPKGSFSTLEIQRTEQGDSAMYLCASSHRTGQNTEAFFGQGTRLTVV.

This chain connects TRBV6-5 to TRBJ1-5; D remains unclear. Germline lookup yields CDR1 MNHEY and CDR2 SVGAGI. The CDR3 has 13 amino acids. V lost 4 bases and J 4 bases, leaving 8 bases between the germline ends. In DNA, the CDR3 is TGTGCCAGCAGTTCCCTTCCTAATCAGCCCCAGCATTTT. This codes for CASSSLPNQPQHF.

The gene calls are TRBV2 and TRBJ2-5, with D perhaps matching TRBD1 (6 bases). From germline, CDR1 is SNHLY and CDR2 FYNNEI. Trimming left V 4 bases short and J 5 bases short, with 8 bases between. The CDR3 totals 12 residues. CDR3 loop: CASSAGAETQYF. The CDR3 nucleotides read TGTGCCAGCAGTGCAGGGGCTGAGACCCAGTACTTC.

This CDR3 reads CASSQWTGPNYGYTF. The DNA for the CDR3 is TGTGCCAGCAGCCAGTGGACAGGGCCTAACTATGGCTACACCTTC. The J gene is TRBJ1-2, the V gene TRBV27; 8 nucleotides agree with TRBD1. V trimming: 6 bases; J trimming: 0 bases; junction bases outside the gene matches: 6. Germline V gives CDR1 MNHEY, CDR2 SMNVEV (reference sequence). The CDR3 contains 15 residues.